The present T cell receptor beta chain was sequenced within a study of shared clonotypes between healthy human individuals. Study conclusions and caveats: Non-shared clonotypes had lower generation probabilities than clonotypes shared by all four sorted-subset donors.

Concerning this clone itself: The target antigen is unknown.

This CDR3 region has 17 residues. Germline CDR1 is MGHRA and CDR2 is YSYEKL. J lost 3 bases, V lost 2 bases, and 11 bases had no gene match. Repertoires were generated with immunoSEQ multiplex PCR, while TCRdb's copy carries only in-frame clones and drops some. The sample contains hundreds of thousands of clones, about 98% of which appear only once. Only CD45RO-negative cells positively selected for CCR7 counted as naive CD8 cells, so terminally differentiated effector memory CD45RA+ cells were excluded. J is TRBJ2-7 and V is TRBV4-1, with 9 nucleotides matching TRBD2. The origin of this receptor is a man under 40 in good health. Sequencing was done on a sample of naive CD8+ T cells sorted from blood. CDR3 nucleotide sequence: TGCGCCAGCAGCCAACCGCATAGCGGGAGTTTAGTCTACGAGCAGTACTTC. It specifies CASSQPHSGSLVYEQYF.